The 27 T cell receptor beta chains reported below all come from one sample, sequenced in a study of regulatory T cells in long-lasting Graves disease. Time point of the sample: persistent/refractory GD, antithyroid drugs over 5 years with positive TRAb. Extracted PBMC RNA gave rise to the TCR library. Libraries of TCR beta came from iRepertoire HTBI primers plus Arm-PCR of CDR3 regions. From the multiplex PCR reads, TCRdb called clonotypes with MiXCR, one entry per CDR3 protein. Of about 460,000 distinct CDR3 sequences in the sample, roughly 23% were seen once. The material sequenced was peripheral blood mononuclear cells (PBMCs), taken when the disease was refractory, from a patient treated with antithyroid drugs. Receptor source: a female donor with Graves disease.

The chain employs TRBV14 and TRBJ1-4; no definite D call. CDR3 length: 14 residues. V shed 2 bases and J shed 7 bases, with 11 bases lying between them. The V gene's germline CDR1 is SGHDN and CDR2 FVKESK. In DNA, the CDR3 is TGTGCCAGCAGCCAAAACCTCGGACGTGAAAAACTGTTTTTT. Translation gives CASSQNLGREKLFF.

This clonotype appeared many times. The chain uses TRBV10-3 and TRBJ2-7, with TRBD2 identical over 10 bases. This CDR3 has 15 amino acids. J was trimmed by 3 bases and V by 4 bases; bases with no gene match: 6. Per germline, CDR1 ENHRY and CDR2 SYGVKD. CDR3: CAISGVTSGNYEQYF. CDR3 nucleotide sequence: TGTGCCATCAGTGGGGTAACTAGCGGGAACTACGAGCAGTACTTC.

The rearrangement links TRBV7-9 to TRBJ2-2, with 10 bases fitting TRBD2. CDR3 length: 15 residues. CDR1 is SEHNR, CDR2 FQNEAQ, per germline (reference sequence). The junction had 6 bases not matched to a gene; V was cut back by 4 bases and J by 7 bases. This chain's CDR3 is CASSSSGSFGGELFF. The CDR3 bases are TGTGCCAGCAGCTCTAGCGGGAGCTTTGGCGGGGAGCTGTTTTTT.

This clonotype was picked up many times. The rearrangement links TRBV12-3 or TRBV12-4 to TRBJ2-5; TRBD1 or TRBD2 may be the D gene (6 bases each). With 4 bases removed from V and 0 bases from J, the gap between germline ends came to 12 bases. The CDR3 loop spans 15 amino acids. In DNA, the CDR3 is TGTGCCAGCAGTTCCTGGGGGGCAGACCAAGAGACCCAGTACTTC. Residues: CASSSWGADQETQYF.

V and J are TRBV7-6 and TRBJ2-7, with 9 bases aligning to TRBD2. This CDR3 spans 15 amino acids. Trimming removed 2 bases from V and 4 bases from J; junction bases left unmatched: 6. Germline lookup yields CDR1 SGHVS and CDR2 FNYEAQ. The CDR3 coding sequence is TGTGCCAGCAGCTTAAGGCCTAGCGGGGAGTACGAGCAGTACTTC. Translated, it gives CASSLRPSGEYEQYF.

This sequence joins TRBV30 and TRBJ1-2; TRBD1 matches 8 bases. Germline CDR1 is GTSNPN and CDR2 is SVGIG (reference sequence). The CDR3 is 14 amino acids. V dropped 3 bases and J dropped 4; count of bases not matched to a gene: 7. The CDR3 protein is CAWRKTGVGYGYTF. The CDR3 DNA reads as TGTGCCTGGAGAAAGACAGGGGTGGGCTATGGCTACACCTTC.

There are a few counts of this clonotype. The chain uses TRBV3-1 and TRBJ2-7, with D perhaps being TRBD1 or TRBD2 (5 bases each). Germline V lookup: CDR1 LGHDT, CDR2 YNNKEL (reference sequence). Trimming left V 4 bases short and J 2 bases short, with 15 bases between. CDR3 length: 15 amino acids. This CDR3 is CASSLLGRDPYEQYF. The CDR3 nucleotides are TGTGCCAGCAGCCTCTTAGGTCGGGACCCCTACGAGCAGTACTTC.

This clonotype showed up many times. V is TRBV28 and J is TRBJ1-1; no clear D gene. V lost 9 bases to trimming and J lost 3 bases, with 29 bases between them. The CDR3 sequence is 18 residues long. The germline gives CDR1 MDHEN, CDR2 SYDVKM. CDR3 amino acids: CASPPPFPRGPMHTEAFF. DNA of the CDR3: TGTGCCAGTCCGCCCCCTTTCCCTCGGGGTCCCATGCACACTGAAGCTTTCTTT.

This clonotype was found many times. V gene TRBV29-1 combines with J gene TRBJ2-5; 8 bases are a match to TRBD1. The CDR3 consists of 13 residues. Germline values: CDR1 SQVTM, CDR2 ANQGSEA. With V trimmed by 6 bases and J by 4 bases, 7 bases remained unmatched. This CDR3 is CSVQPGGGETQYF. The DNA for the CDR3 is TGCAGCGTACAACCAGGGGGCGGAGAGACCCAGTACTTC.

The chain carries TRBV5-1 and TRBJ2-7, with a weak D call TRBD1 (5 bases). Trimming removed 4 bases from V and 7 bases from J, with 21 bases in between. Germline V gives CDR1 SGHRS, CDR2 YFSETQ. The CDR3 sequence is 15 residues long. CDR3 protein: CASSPPQVGVEEQYF. The CDR3 DNA reads as TGCGCCAGCAGCCCTCCACAGGTAGGGGTTGAGGAGCAGTACTTC.

This chain connects TRBV12-3 or TRBV12-4 to TRBJ2-5, with 10 bases matching TRBD2. Germline trimming cut 3 bases from V and 4 bases from J; bases unmatched to any gene: 5. The CDR3 sequence is 15 residues long. The CDR3 DNA reads TGTGCCAGCAGTTTGCGGCTAGCGGGGGCAGAGACCCAGTACTTC. Protein product: CASSLRLAGAETQYF.

This clonotype showed up just a few times. This chain uses TRBV29-1 with TRBJ1-2, with D tentatively TRBD1 (6 bases). Germline V gene lookup returns CDR1 SQVTM and CDR2 ANQGSEA. CDR3 size: 12 residues. V lost 4 bases and J lost 9, with 15 bases in between. The CDR3 sequence: CSVAGGGGSYTF. For the CDR3, the DNA is TGCAGCGTTGCAGGTGGGGGCGGAAGCTACACCTTC.

This clonotype occurred a few times. The chain has TRBV11-2 and TRBJ2-2; D may be TRBD1 or TRBD2 (7 bases each). Looked up from germline, CDR1 is SGHAT and CDR2 is FQNNGV. CDR3 size: 16 residues. V lost 6 bases and J 1 base, leaving 15 bases between the germline ends. DNA for the CDR3: TGTGCCAGCAGGACCAGGGGGGGGCGGAACACCGGGGAGCTGTTTTTT. It is translated as CASRTRGGRNTGELFF. Supplemented by reference TRBV11-2 and TRBJ2-2, the full variable domain reads EAGVAQSPRYKIIEKRQSVAFWCNPISGHATLYWYQQILGQGPKLLIQFQNNGVVDDSQLPKDRFSAERLKGVDSTLKIQPAKLEDSAVYLCASRTRGGRNTGELFFGEGSRLTVL.

This clonotype was seen only once. This chain connects TRBV3-1 to TRBJ2-5; weak D call: TRBD2 (6 bases). Germline CDR1 and CDR2: LGHDT and YNNKEL (reference sequence). The CDR3 has 18 amino acids. V was pared by 0 bases and J by 0 bases, with 17 bases between. CDR3 sequence reads: CASSQEVGSGPYQETQYF. In nucleotides, the CDR3 is TGTGCCAGCAGCCAAGAAGTAGGCAGCGGGCCTTACCAAGAGACCCAGTACTTC.

In this sample, this clonotype turned up many times. The rearrangement joins TRBV5-1 to TRBJ2-7; D unresolved. Trimming left V 6 bases short and J 4 bases short, with 17 bases between. The V gene's germline CDR1 is SGHRS and CDR2 YFSETQ. CDR3 size: 14 residues. The CDR3 loop is CASTRLTGTYEQYF. CDR3 nucleotide sequence: TGCGCCAGCACCCGACTGACTGGCACTTACGAGCAGTACTTC.

Only a few counts were recorded for this clonotype. J is TRBJ2-7 and V is TRBV20-1, with 8 bases matching TRBD2. Germline V CDR1 and CDR2: DFQATT, SNEGSKA (reference sequence). V shed 3 bases, J shed 2 bases, and the junction held 6 bases outside the gene matches. This CDR3 region has 14 residues. In DNA, the CDR3 is TGCAGTGCTAGGAGCGGGGGTGCCCCCTACGAGCAGTACTTC. Translated: CSARSGGAPYEQYF.

The chain recombines TRBV19 with TRBJ2-3, with D possibly matching TRBD1 (5 bases). This CDR3 contains 13 residues. The germline CDR1 and CDR2 sequences are LNHDA and SQIVND (reference sequence). V lost 4 bases, J lost 4 bases, and 9 bases lay in between. CDR3 in DNA: TGTGCCAGTAGTACAGGGTTGGCAGATACGCAGTATTTT. It specifies CASSTGLADTQYF.

The table lists this clonotype with many counts. The V call is TRBV28, the J call TRBJ2-2, with 7 bases lining up with TRBD2. This CDR3 has 16 amino acids. The J segment lost 2 bases and the V segment lost 1 base, leaving 4 bases of the junction unmatched. Germline loops: CDR1 MDHEN, CDR2 SYDVKM. The CDR3 DNA sequence: TGTGCCAGCAGTTTATTGGGAGGGTCCAACACCGGGGAGCTGTTTTTT. It encodes CASSLLGGSNTGELFF.

This clonotype was seen a handful of times. V usage is TRBV20-1 and J usage is TRBJ1-2; no reliable D call. The CDR3 extends over 12 amino acids. Germline values: CDR1 DFQATT, CDR2 SNEGSKA (reference sequence). The chain's CDR3 is CSALGHNYGYTF. CDR3 DNA: TGCAGCGCACTCGGGCATAACTATGGCTACACCTTC.

The rearrangement links TRBV20-1 to TRBJ1-1; D is uncertain. Germline CDR1 and CDR2: DFQATT and SNEGSKA (reference sequence). Trimming took off 5 bases at V and 1 base at J, with 17 bases between the two ends. The CDR3 runs to 15 residues. CDR3 in amino acids: CSAGSPGPPNTEAFF. Written as DNA, the CDR3 is TGCAGTGCTGGGTCACCTGGGCCACCGAACACTGAAGCTTTCTTT.

The chain combines TRBV29-1 with TRBJ1-1; D is perhaps TRBD1 (6 bases). The CDR3 covers 12 residues. Germline CDR1 reads SQVTM; CDR2 reads ANQGSEA. The V and J ends lost 3 bases and 12 bases respectively, with 17 bases between them. Here the CDR3 reads CSVDRGPLGTFF. In nucleotides, the CDR3 is TGCAGCGTTGACAGGGGCCCTTTGGGGACTTTCTTT. Combining the CDR3 with reference TRBV29-1 and TRBJ1-1 gives the whole variable domain SAVISQKPSRDICQRGTSLTIQCQVDSQVTMMFWYRQQPGQSLTLIATANQGSEATYESGFVIDKFPISRPNLTFSTLTVSNMSPEDSSIYLCSVDRGPLGTFFGQGTRLTVV.

This clonotype was found many times. This rearrangement joins TRBV29-1 to TRBJ1-5; D uncertain. The germline gives CDR1 SQVTM, CDR2 ANQGSEA. The CDR3 covers 13 residues. Trimming removed 5 bases at V and 6 bases at J, with 14 bases between. CDR3 loop: CSVLPALGQPQHF. The CDR3, as DNA: TGCAGCGTTCTGCCGGCCCTAGGTCAGCCCCAGCATTTT.

The rearrangement joins TRBV7-2 to TRBJ1-5, with D perhaps TRBD1 (5 bases). Germline V CDR1 and CDR2: SGHTA, FQGNSA. The CDR3 length is 13 residues. CDR3 in amino acids: CASGDRVNQPQHF. Here the CDR3 DNA reads TGTGCTTCGGGGGATCGGGTCAATCAGCCCCAGCATTTT.

The rearrangement joins TRBV19 to TRBJ1-1; no clear D gene. The CDR3 totals 15 residues. Trimming removed 2 bases at V and 2 bases at J, with 12 bases between. Germline-derived CDR1 and CDR2 are LNHDA and SQIVND (reference sequence). DNA of the CDR3: TGTGCCAGTAGTATAATGGGCCAAGGAAACACTGAAGCTTTCTTT. Protein sequence: CASSIMGQGNTEAFF. The variable domain in full, completed from reference TRBV19 and TRBJ1-1, reads DGGITQSPKYLFRKEGQNVTLSCEQNLNHDAMYWYRQDPGQGLRLIYYSQIVNDFQKGDIAEGYSVSREKKESFPLTVTSAQKNPTAFYLCASSIMGQGNTEAFFGQGTRLTVV.

This chain connects TRBV6-1 to TRBJ2-2; 12 nucleotides align to TRBD2. Germline V gene data show CDR1 as MNHNS and CDR2 as SASEGT. The trim removed 5 bases at V and 5 bases at J, leaving 6 bases unmatched. The CDR3 contains 16 residues. The CDR3 sequence: CASSRSTSGRTGELFF. In nucleotides, the CDR3 is TGTGCCAGCAGTCGTAGTACTAGCGGGAGGACCGGGGAGCTGTTTTTT.

This clonotype was recorded at least ten times. The chain has TRBV11-2 and TRBJ2-2, with D tentatively TRBD2 (6 bases). This CDR3 contains 15 residues. In germline, CDR1 is SGHAT, CDR2 FQNNGV. Trimming stripped 2 bases from V and 2 bases from J, with 9 bases between. CDR3: CASSLWGDNTGELFF. The CDR3 coding sequence is TGTGCCAGCAGCTTATGGGGGGACAACACCGGGGAGCTGTTTTTT.

This clonotype was counted between two and nine times. CDR3 sequence: CASSGQGSDIQYF. The CDR3 bases are TGTGCCAGCAGTGGGCAGGGATCGGACATTCAGTACTTC. V is TRBV6-1 and J is TRBJ2-4; a possible D gene is TRBD1 (5 bases). The CDR3 is 13 amino acids. Germline values: CDR1 MNHNS, CDR2 SASEGT. Trimming shortened V by 4 bases and J by 8 bases, and 12 bases separated the two germline ends.